The clone carrying this T cell receptor beta chain was seen more than once but under ten times. This sample stems from a study of blood T cell repertoires in COVID-19. Overall study context: Researchers got acute and convalescent COVID-19 samples from the United States, Italy and Spain.

The germline CDR1 and CDR2 sequences are LNHNV and YYDKDF (reference sequence). The V and J ends lost 8 bases and 3 bases respectively, with 19 bases between them. The CDR3 is made up of 16 amino acids. In the original workflow: Reference gene primer amplification gave estimated nucleated cell counts. Assay: immunoSEQ multiplex PCR; the TCRdb copy retains only in-frame clones and omits some. D and trimming were read from the DNA, whereas the V and J calls and clone size are those reported in that table. The repertoire consists of some 340,000 clones, with over 75% occurring once and the leading ten covering over 4%. In assigning cohorts, the study relied on participant-reported clinical history. Two negative PCRs, clearance, or symptom resolution characterized the recovered Cohort 3 donors.

This TCR came from a young woman who had recovered from COVID-19. Sequences were obtained from PBMCs or T cells enriched from blood (not recorded which). The chain links TRBV15 to TRBJ2-2; D gene ambiguous. The CDR3 coding sequence is TGTGCCACCGAAGACCAGACGTTCGAGGACACCGGGGAGCTGTTTTTT. Its translation is CATEDQTFEDTGELFF.